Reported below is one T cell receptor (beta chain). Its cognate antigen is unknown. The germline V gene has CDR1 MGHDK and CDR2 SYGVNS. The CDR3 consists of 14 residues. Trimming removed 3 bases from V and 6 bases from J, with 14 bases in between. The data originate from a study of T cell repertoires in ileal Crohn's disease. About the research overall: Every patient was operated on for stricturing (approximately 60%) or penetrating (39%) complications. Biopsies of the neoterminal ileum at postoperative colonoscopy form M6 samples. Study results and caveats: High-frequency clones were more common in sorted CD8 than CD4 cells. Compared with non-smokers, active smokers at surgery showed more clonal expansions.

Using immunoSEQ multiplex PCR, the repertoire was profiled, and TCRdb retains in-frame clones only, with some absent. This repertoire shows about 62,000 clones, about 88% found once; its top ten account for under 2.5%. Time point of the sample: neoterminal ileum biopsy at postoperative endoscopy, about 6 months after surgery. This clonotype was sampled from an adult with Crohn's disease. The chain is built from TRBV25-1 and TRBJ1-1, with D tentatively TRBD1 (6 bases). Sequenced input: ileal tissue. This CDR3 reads CASSDTGHRAEAFF. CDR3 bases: TGTGCCAGCAGTGACACGGGACATAGAGCTGAAGCTTTCTTT.